This TCR beta chain comes out of a study of T-cell reconstitution after alpha-beta-depleted transplantation in children. Points from the study as a whole: T-cell numbers and diversity one year post-transplant derived largely from freshly generated T cells.

Details on this clonotype: Its antigen remains unknown.

Construction of the TCRbeta library involved unique molecular identifiers. TCRdb redid the calling of the PCR reads with MiXCR, one entry per CDR3 protein. The profile shows hundreds of thousands of distinct CDR3 sequences, 16% of them singletons. Between the trimmed V and J ends, which lost 0 bases and 6 bases, there was a span of 15 bases. Looked up from germline, CDR1 is SGHRS and CDR2 is YFSETQ. The CDR3 is made up of 16 amino acids. This TCR was sampled from a boy in the first two years of life who had a stem cell transplant for Wiskott-Aldrich syndrome, so the T cells may come from the graft donor. Sequencing was performed on PBMCs, mostly from graft donor cells, taken 360 days after TCRalphabeta/CD19-depleted stem cell transplant. The rearrangement uses TRBV5-1 and TRBJ2-2; D may correspond to TRBD1 or TRBD2 (6 bases each). Here the CDR3 reads CASSLAGGLPAGELFF. In nucleotides, the CDR3 is TGCGCCAGCAGCTTGGCCGGGGGCCTTCCGGCCGGGGAGCTGTTTTTT.